Described below is a single TCR beta chain sequence and its context. Antigen specificity is unknown. These data belong to a study of OX40 agonist ivuxolimab in advanced cancers. Study at large: The treatment was a fully human IgG2 OX40 agonist, ivuxolimab.

The study's findings and limits: CD4+ and CD8+ blood T cells expanded clonally by week 6 at 0.1 to 3.0 mg/kg. Averaging showed that CD8+ T cells had more expanded clones than CD4+ did.

Using immunoSEQ multiplex PCR, the repertoire was profiled, and TCRdb retains in-frame clones only, with some absent. The sample holds 85,000 or so clones; 80% to 90% are singletons and the top ten take just under 2%. This CDR3 comprises 16 residues. In germline, CDR1 is LGHNA, CDR2 YNFKEQ. V was cut by 0 bases and J by 4 bases, with 14 bases left in between. V and J are TRBV4-2 and TRBJ2-3, with D perhaps matching TRBD1 (6 bases). Here the sequenced sample was CD4+ or CD8+ T cells sorted from blood, taken in a trial of the OX40 agonist ivuxolimab. The receptor was derived from an adult with an advanced solid tumor such as melanoma, head and neck, liver or kidney cancer. The CDR3 spells CASSQDEGHPADTQYF. CDR3 nucleotide sequence: TGTGCCAGCAGCCAAGATGAGGGACACCCGGCAGATACGCAGTATTTT.